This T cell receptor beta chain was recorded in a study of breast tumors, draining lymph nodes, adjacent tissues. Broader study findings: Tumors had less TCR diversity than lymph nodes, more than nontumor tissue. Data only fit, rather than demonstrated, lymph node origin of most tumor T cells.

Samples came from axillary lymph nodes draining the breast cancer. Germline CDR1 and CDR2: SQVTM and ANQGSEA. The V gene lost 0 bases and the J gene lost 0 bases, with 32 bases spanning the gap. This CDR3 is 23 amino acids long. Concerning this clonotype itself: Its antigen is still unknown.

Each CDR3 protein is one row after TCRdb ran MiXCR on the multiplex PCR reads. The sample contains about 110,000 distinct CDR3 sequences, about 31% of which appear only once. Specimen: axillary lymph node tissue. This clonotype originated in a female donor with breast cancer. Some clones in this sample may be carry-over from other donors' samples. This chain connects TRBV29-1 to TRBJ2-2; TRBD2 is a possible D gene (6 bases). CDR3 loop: CSVEERGLRQGPQGCANTGELFF. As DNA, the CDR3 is TGCAGCGTTGAAGAGCGGGGTTTGCGCCAGGGTCCCCAGGGCTGTGCGAACACCGGGGAGCTGTTTTTT.